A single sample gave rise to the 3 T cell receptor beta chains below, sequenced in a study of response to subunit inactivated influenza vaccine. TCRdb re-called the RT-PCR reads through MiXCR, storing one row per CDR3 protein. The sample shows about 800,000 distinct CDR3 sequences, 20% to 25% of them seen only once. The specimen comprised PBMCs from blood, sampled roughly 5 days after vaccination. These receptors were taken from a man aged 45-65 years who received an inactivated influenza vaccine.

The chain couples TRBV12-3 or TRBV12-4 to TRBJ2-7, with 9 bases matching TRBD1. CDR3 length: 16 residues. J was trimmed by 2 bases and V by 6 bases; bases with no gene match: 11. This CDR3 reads CASSHRGPTGPYEQYF. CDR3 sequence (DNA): TGTGCCAGCAGCCACAGGGGGCCGACAGGTCCCTACGAGCAGTACTTC.

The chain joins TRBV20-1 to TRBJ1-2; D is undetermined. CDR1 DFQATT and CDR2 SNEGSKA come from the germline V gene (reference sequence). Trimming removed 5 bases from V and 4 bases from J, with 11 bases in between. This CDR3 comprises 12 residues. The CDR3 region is CSAAGQGYGYTF. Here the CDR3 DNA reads TGCAGTGCTGCCGGGCAAGGCTATGGCTACACCTTC.

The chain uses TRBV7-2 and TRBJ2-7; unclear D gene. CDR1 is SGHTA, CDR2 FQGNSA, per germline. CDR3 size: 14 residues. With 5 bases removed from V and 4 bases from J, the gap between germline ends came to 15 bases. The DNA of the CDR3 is TGTGCCAGCAGCCGGTCGGGTCCTCTTTACGAGCAGTACTTC. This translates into CASSRSGPLYEQYF.